These T cell receptor beta chains were read from a single sample in a study of T cell changes during pregnancy in multiple sclerosis. Assay: immunoSEQ multiplex PCR; the TCRdb copy retains only in-frame clones and omits some. The repertoire holds 60,000 or so clones, with 85% to 95% as singletons. Sequencing was performed on CD4+ T cells from peripheral blood mononuclear cells, taken before pregnancy. These receptors all stem from a female donor with multiple sclerosis, enrolled in a pregnancy study. The CDR3 runs from the conserved cysteine through the conserved F or W. The D gene is left open where the match is weak. Clone size is shown for a subset of rows, as once, few, many or a class of expanded clone.

abundance,len,v_gene,d_gene,j_gene,CDR3nt,CDR3aa
-,14,TRBV6-5,TRBD1,TRBJ1-1,TGTGCCAGCAAAAGACAGGGCCCGAACACTGAAGCTTTCTTT,CASKRQGPNTEAFF
-,12,TRBV2,-,TRBJ1-4,TGTGCCAGCAGTACCGGGACTTCTTATCGGTTTTTT,CASSTGTSYRFF
-,17,TRBV12-5,TRBD1,TRBJ1-1,TGTGCTAGTGGTTTGGTACCAGGACAGGGTGGATGGACTGAAGCTTTCTTT,CASGLVPGQGGWTEAFF
-,15,TRBV9,-,TRBJ1-3,TGTGCCAGCAGCGTAGGAGGCATCCCTGGAAACACCATATATTTT,CASSVGGIPGNTIYF
-,15,TRBV7-2,-,TRBJ2-3,TGTGCCAGCAGCTTGGGGCAGAGTATCACAGATACGCAGTATTTT,CASSLGQSITDTQYF
-,16,TRBV7-2,TRBD2,TRBJ2-1,TGTGCCAGCAGCTTAGCCCCATCAGCGGGAGGGCATGAGCAGTTCTTC,CASSLAPSAGGHEQFF
-,13,TRBV27,TRBD2,TRBJ2-5,TGTGCCAGCGGGCGGGGGGGCGGGGAGACCCAGTACTTC,CASGRGGGETQYF
-,14,TRBV15,TRBD2,TRBJ2-5,TGTGCCACCAGCACGGGAGGGCCTAAGAAGACCCAGTACTTC,CATSTGGPKKTQYF
-,15,TRBV15,TRBD1,TRBJ2-5,TGTGCCACCAGCAGAGGCGGACAGGGCCAAGAGACCCAGTACTTC,CATSRGGQGQETQYF
-,14,TRBV5-1,-,TRBJ2-1,TGCGCCAGCAGCTTGGACGGGACCTACAATGAGCAGTTCTTC,CASSLDGTYNEQFF
-,14,TRBV7-9,-,TRBJ1-2,TGTGCCAGCAGCCGAGGGGAGGGGTACTATGGCTACACCTTC,CASSRGEGYYGYTF
-,18,TRBV5-6,TRBD2,TRBJ2-3,TGTGCCAGCAGCTTGGGGGAGCTACGACTAGCGGGTCTCGATACGCAGTATTTT,CASSLGELRLAGLDTQYF
-,17,TRBV11-2,TRBD1,TRBJ2-6,TGTGCCAGCAGCTGGGGACAGGGGGCCTCTGGGGCCAACGTCCTGACTTTC,CASSWGQGASGANVLTF
-,14,TRBV5-1,-,TRBJ2-2,TGCGCCAGCAGCCGCCAGGGCTGGGCCGGGGAGCTGTTTTTT,CASSRQGWAGELFF
-,14,TRBV29-1,TRBD1,TRBJ2-5,TGCAGCGTTGAAGCCCAGGGGGCAGTAGAGACCCAGTACTTC,CSVEAQGAVETQYF
-,15,TRBV27,TRBD1,TRBJ1-1,TGTGCCAGCAGTATCTGGGGACAGATGAACACTGAAGCTTTCTTT,CASSIWGQMNTEAFF
-,16,TRBV6-6,TRBD1,TRBJ1-2,TGTGCCAGCAGTTACTCCGATCGGACAGGCAACTATGGCTACACCTTC,CASSYSDRTGNYGYTF
-,16,TRBV6-6,TRBD1,TRBJ2-4,TGTGCCAGCAGTACCGGACAGGAGCTAGCCAAAAACATTCAGTACTTC,CASSTGQELAKNIQYF
-,13,TRBV7-9,-,TRBJ1-1,TGTGCCAGCAGTTTTACAGGGTCTACTGAAGCTTTCTTT,CASSFTGSTEAFF
-,11,TRBV6-5,-,TRBJ2-1,TGTGCCAGCAGTTACTCACAATTGCAGTTCTTC,CASSYSQLQFF
-,14,TRBV2,TRBD2,TRBJ2-7,TGTGCCAGCAACATAGCGGGAGGGCCGGGGGAGCAGTACTTC,CASNIAGGPGEQYF
-,17,TRBV25-1,TRBD1,TRBJ1-1,TGTGCCAGCAGTTCACCAAGGGGACAGGGGCCGAACACTGAAGCTTTCTTT,CASSSPRGQGPNTEAFF
-,16,TRBV21-1,-,TRBJ1-5,TGTGCCAGCAGCAAACGCGAGTGGACAGGGGTTCAGCCCCAGCATTTT,CASSKREWTGVQPQHF
-,16,TRBV4-1,TRBD1,TRBJ1-2,TGCGCCAGCAGCCAAGTGCCGACAGGGGCCTCCTATGGCTACACCTTC,CASSQVPTGASYGYTF
once,15,TRBV28,-,TRBJ2-7,TGTGCCAGCATCCCGGCCCGGCAGGGCTTCTACGAGCAGTACTTC,CASIPARQGFYEQYF
-,15,TRBV7-9,TRBD1,TRBJ2-1,TGTGCCAGCAGCTTCTGGACAGGGGGCCGCGATGAGCAGTTCTTC,CASSFWTGGRDEQFF
-,14,TRBV5-4,TRBD2,TRBJ2-7,TGTGCCAGCAGCGGCGCGGGAGGGCGGAACGAGCAGTACTTC,CASSGAGGRNEQYF
once,14,TRBV7-9,-,TRBJ2-7,TGTGCCAGCAGCCCGACAGAGTACTTCTACGAGCAGTACTTC,CASSPTEYFYEQYF
-,11,TRBV2,-,TRBJ2-3,TGTGCCAGCAGTATCCTAGATACGCAGTATTTT,CASSILDTQYF
-,14,TRBV7-2,-,TRBJ1-4,TGTGCCAGCAAAAAACAGGGCGTGGGTGAAAAACTGTTTTTT,CASKKQGVGEKLFF
few,15,TRBV28,TRBD1,TRBJ1-4,TGTGCCAGCAGTTTAAGGACAGGGGGCGTTAAAAAACTGTTTTTT,CASSLRTGGVKKLFF
-,19,TRBV21-1,-,TRBJ1-5,TGTGCCAGTACGCCCAGGACAAGAGGAACTTCCTATAGCAATCAGCCCCAGCATTTT,CASTPRTRGTSYSNQPQHF
-,14,TRBV6-5,-,TRBJ2-2,TGTGCCAGCAGTCCCCAGGAGAACACCGGGGAGCTGTTTTTT,CASSPQENTGELFF
-,15,TRBV28,-,TRBJ2-1,TGTGCCAGCGGCGAACTTAGCGGAGCGCGGCGCGAGCAGTTCTTC,CASGELSGARREQFF
-,19,TRBV5-1,TRBD2,TRBJ2-2,TGCGCCAGCAGCTTGCCCCGTGGTAGCGGGAGTCTCAGCACCGGGGAGCTGTTTTTT,CASSLPRGSGSLSTGELFF
few,20,TRBV13,TRBD2,TRBJ2-1,TGTGCCAGCAGCTTATATAGCCGGACTAGCGGGAGGGCGGGGTACAATGAGCAGTTCTTC,CASSLYSRTSGRAGYNEQFF
-,12,TRBV29-1,-,TRBJ1-4,TGCAGCGGGATGAATAGCGAGGAAAAACTGTTTTTT,CSGMNSEEKLFF
-,13,TRBV29-1,TRBD2,TRBJ2-7,TGCAGCGTTGAGTCGGGGGGGTCCTACGAGCAGTACTTC,CSVESGGSYEQYF
-,16,TRBV18,TRBD2,TRBJ2-1,TGTGCCAGCTCACCACCGGCTAGCGGGGGGTCCGAGGAGCAGTTCTTC,CASSPPASGGSEEQFF
-,15,TRBV18,TRBD1,TRBJ1-2,TGTGCCAGCTCAAATAGACAGGGAGCTAACTATGGCTACACCTTC,CASSNRQGANYGYTF
once,16,TRBV9,TRBD2,TRBJ2-7,TGTGCCAGCAGCGTAGACGCGGGACTAGCGGGCTACGAGCAGTACTTC,CASSVDAGLAGYEQYF
few,13,TRBV19,TRBD1,TRBJ2-2,TGTGCCAGTAAAAGGGGGCACACCGGGGAGCTGTTTTTT,CASKRGHTGELFF
-,17,TRBV5-5,TRBD2,TRBJ2-3,TGTGCCAGCAGCTTGGTGTCTAGCGGGAGCCGCACAGATACGCAGTATTTT,CASSLVSSGSRTDTQYF
-,16,TRBV4-3,TRBD1,TRBJ2-3,TGCGCCAGCAGCCAAGACGGGACAGGGGGCCCAGATACGCAGTATTTT,CASSQDGTGGPDTQYF
-,13,TRBV10-1,-,TRBJ2-3,TGCGCCAGCAGTGAGTCGAACCCTAATACGCAGTATTTT,CASSESNPNTQYF
-,14,TRBV7-9,TRBD1,TRBJ2-3,TGTGCCAGCACCATGGCAGGGGGCTTAGATACGCAGTATTTT,CASTMAGGLDTQYF
-,14,TRBV6-1,-,TRBJ1-1,TGTGCCAGCAGTAGACTAGGCTGGAACACTGAAGCTTTCTTT,CASSRLGWNTEAFF
-,12,TRBV28,-,TRBJ1-3,TGTGCCGGTGGGAGCGCTGGAAACACCATATATTTT,CAGGSAGNTIYF
-,16,TRBV28,TRBD1,TRBJ2-3,TGTGCCAGCAGCCATAAACCGGGACAGGGGGCAGATACGCAGTATTTT,CASSHKPGQGADTQYF
-,13,TRBV27,-,TRBJ1-2,TGTGCCAGCAAGCTCAGGGCAGGCTATGGCTACACCTTC,CASKLRAGYGYTF
-,13,TRBV2,-,TRBJ1-1,TGTGCCAGCAGTGGCCTACCGAACACTGAAGCTTTCTTT,CASSGLPNTEAFF
-,14,TRBV5-6,-,TRBJ1-2,TGTGCCAGCAGCTCACGGGGAGACAACTATGGCTACACCTTC,CASSSRGDNYGYTF
-,17,TRBV28,TRBD2,TRBJ2-3,TGTGCCAGCAGTCCGCGACTAGCGGCCCCCTTAGCAGATACGCAGTATTTT,CASSPRLAAPLADTQYF
-,14,TRBV18,-,TRBJ1-5,TGTGCCAGCTCACCCCAGGTGGGCAATCAGCCCCAGCATTTT,CASSPQVGNQPQHF
-,16,TRBV5-5,TRBD1,TRBJ2-5,TGTGCCAGCAGCTCCGGGACAGGGACCCTTCAAGAGACCCAGTACTTC,CASSSGTGTLQETQYF
once,18,TRBV6-1,TRBD1,TRBJ2-6,TGTGCCAGCAGTGAAGGAAGGGGGACAGCGCTTAGGGCCAACGTCCTGACTTTC,CASSEGRGTALRANVLTF
few,15,TRBV7-8,TRBD1,TRBJ2-7,TGTGCCAGCAGCCCCGGGACAGGGGAAATCCACGAGCAGTACTTC,CASSPGTGEIHEQYF
-,16,TRBV29-1,-,TRBJ2-3,TGCAGCGTTGGCCCCGACTATCCGCTACCCACAGATACGCAGTATTTT,CSVGPDYPLPTDTQYF
-,14,TRBV29-1,TRBD2,TRBJ2-7,TGCAGCGCCCGGACCGGGACTAGCGACTACGAGCAGTACTTC,CSARTGTSDYEQYF
-,17,TRBV30,TRBD2,TRBJ2-3,TGTGCCTGGTTACTAGCGGGGAAGGTAAGTAGGGCAGATACGCAGTATTTT,CAWLLAGKVSRADTQYF